The rows below give T cell receptor beta chains drawn from one sample of a study of T cells in Graves' hyperthyroidism and ophthalmopathy. One entry per CDR3 protein, called by TCRdb with MiXCR from the multiplex PCR reads. The sample lists hundreds of thousands of distinct CDR3 sequences; approximately 15% were seen once. The specimen was blood. The source is a woman between 35 and 50 years old with Graves' ophthalmopathy. Each CDR3 is given with its conserved first and last residue. The D gene is left open where the match is weak. Rows may omit the clone size; those that give it use once, few, many or a size class.

d_gene	v_gene	j_gene	abundance	CDR3aa	CDR3nt
TRBD1	TRBV11-2	TRBJ2-7	many	CASSLPPGGLSWYSYEQYF	TGTGCCAGCAGCTTACCCCCAGGGGGCCTCTCTTGGTACTCCTACGAGCAGTACTTC
-	TRBV7-3	TRBJ1-3	few	CASSLFPGNTIYF	TGTGCCAGCAGCTTATTCCCAGGAAACACCATATATTTT
TRBD1	TRBV20-1	TRBJ2-5	-	CSASRDSFQETQYF	TGCAGTGCTAGTCGGGACAGCTTCCAAGAGACCCAGTACTTC
TRBD2	TRBV18	TRBJ2-7	-	CASSPSGLAVYEQYF	TGTGCCAGCTCACCATCGGGACTAGCGGTCTACGAGCAGTACTTC
TRBD2	TRBV20-1	TRBJ2-7	many	CSARDQLAGGPTYEQYF	TGCAGTGCTAGAGATCAACTAGCGGGAGGGCCGACCTACGAGCAGTACTTC
TRBD1	TRBV29-1	TRBJ2-5	many	CSVGQAGTQYF	TGCAGCGTAGGACAGGCGGGGACCCAGTACTTC
TRBD2	TRBV6-1	TRBJ2-3	-	CASSELAGGQYTQYF	TGTGCCAGCAGTGAACTAGCGGGGGGCCAGTATACGCAGTATTTT
-	TRBV20-1	TRBJ2-7	few	CSALAPYEQYF	TGCAGTGCCCTAGCCCCCTACGAGCAGTACTTC
TRBD2	TRBV7-3	TRBJ2-1	few	CASSLMGGRTYNEQFF	TGTGCCAGCAGCTTAATGGGCGGGAGGACCTACAATGAGCAGTTCTTC
TRBD2	TRBV6-2/TRBV6-3	TRBJ2-3	many	CASSSGGDFTDTQYF	TGTGCCAGCAGTAGCGGGGGGGACTTCACAGATACGCAGTATTTT
-	TRBV7-8	TRBJ2-3	-	CASSEGVDTQYF	TGTGCCAGCAGCGAAGGGGTAGATACGCAGTATTTT
TRBD1	TRBV27	TRBJ2-3	many	CASSFIGQGTDTQYF	TGTGCCAGCAGTTTTATAGGACAGGGCACAGATACGCAGTATTTT
-	TRBV29-1	TRBJ2-5	few	CSVTGETQYF	TGCAGCGTGACCGGAGAGACCCAGTACTTC
TRBD2	TRBV2	TRBJ2-5	many	CASSEASGRPGTQYF	TGTGCCAGCAGTGAAGCTAGCGGGAGACCAGGGACCCAGTACTTC
-	TRBV18	TRBJ2-5	few	CASSPPTGRGETQYF	TGTGCCAGCTCACCACCAACCGGCAGGGGCGAGACCCAGTACTTC
-	TRBV2	TRBJ1-5	many	CASSEISSDSLSNQPQHF	TGTGCCAGCAGTGAAATTTCGTCGGACAGCTTAAGCAATCAGCCCCAGCATTTT
-	TRBV7-9	TRBJ2-1	many	CASSAGTYNEQFF	TGTGCCAGCAGCGCTGGGACCTACAATGAGCAGTTCTTC
TRBD1	TRBV12-3/TRBV12-4	TRBJ2-3	-	CASSSTQGAADTQYF	TGTGCCAGCAGTTCCACTCAGGGGGCGGCAGATACGCAGTATTTT
-	TRBV12-3/TRBV12-4	TRBJ1-5	-	CASRPGYGNQPQHF	TGTGCCAGCAGACCAGGGTATGGCAATCAGCCCCAGCATTTT
-	TRBV28	TRBJ2-2	few	CASSPLPHRTGNTGELFF	TGTGCCAGCAGTCCGCTCCCCCACCGTACAGGGAACACCGGGGAGCTGTTTTTT
TRBD1	TRBV24-1	TRBJ2-1	many	CATSDSGAGGSSEQFF	TGTGCCACCAGTGATTCTGGGGCAGGGGGTTCGTCTGAGCAGTTCTTC
-	TRBV5-1	TRBJ1-6	many	CASSLDSYNSPLHF	TGTGCCAGCAGCTTGGACAGCTATAATTCACCCCTCCACTTT
-	TRBV28	TRBJ2-5	many	CASSFRSAGQETQYF	TGTGCCAGCAGTTTTCGGTCGGCGGGGCAAGAGACCCAGTACTTC
TRBD1	TRBV29-1	TRBJ2-3	once	CSVGQGAADTQYF	TGCAGCGTTGGACAGGGGGCCGCAGATACGCAGTATTTT
TRBD1	TRBV19	TRBJ2-3	few	CASRRQGSADTQYF	TGTGCCAGTAGGAGACAGGGTTCCGCAGATACGCAGTATTTT
-	TRBV28	TRBJ1-6	many	CASTSPSSYNSPLHF	TGTGCCAGCACTTCGCCGAGCTCCTATAATTCACCCCTCCACTTT
-	TRBV5-1	TRBJ2-3	many	CASSLLADTQYF	TGCGCCAGCAGCTTGCTGGCAGATACGCAGTATTTT
-	TRBV6-1	TRBJ2-1	many	CASSEGDRDSNEQFF	TGTGCCAGCAGTGAAGGTGACAGGGACTCCAATGAGCAGTTCTTC
-	TRBV24-1	TRBJ2-1	-	CATSDPAGASATGEQFF	TGTGCCACCAGTGATCCGGCCGGGGCTAGCGCTACGGGTGAGCAGTTCTTC
-	TRBV20-1	TRBJ2-1	many	CSATQEVSKAYNEQFF	TGCAGTGCCACCCAGGAGGTCAGCAAAGCCTACAATGAGCAGTTCTTC
-	TRBV12-3/TRBV12-4	TRBJ2-3	many	CASSFTLGGGTDTQYF	TGTGCCAGCAGTTTTACCCTCGGGGGAGGCACAGATACGCAGTATTTT
TRBD2	TRBV6-1	TRBJ2-2	many	CASSGLAGEGTGELFF	TGTGCCAGCAGCGGACTAGCGGGAGAGGGCACCGGGGAGCTGTTTTTT
-	TRBV5-5	TRBJ2-7	few	CASSLRTPYEQYF	TGTGCCAGCAGCTTGAGGACTCCCTACGAGCAGTACTTC
-	TRBV11-2	TRBJ1-2	many	CASSSNQGLGYTF	TGTGCCAGCAGCTCGAATCAGGGATTAGGCTACACCTTC
-	TRBV12-3/TRBV12-4	TRBJ2-3	many	CASSLGGVGDTQYF	TGTGCCAGCAGCCTTGGGGGAGTAGGAGATACGCAGTATTTT
TRBD2	TRBV2	TRBJ2-1	few	CASSVSGVNEQFF	TGTGCCAGCAGTGTCAGCGGGGTAAATGAGCAGTTCTTC
TRBD1	TRBV4-1	TRBJ2-1	once	CASSQGGQRLSYNEQSF	TGCGCCAGCAGCCAAGGGGGACAGAGACTCTCCTACAATGAGCAGTCCTTC
-	TRBV7-2	TRBJ2-7	many	CASSVGYYEQYF	TGTGCCAGCAGCGTGGGCTACTACGAGCAGTACTTC
TRBD2	TRBV10-2	TRBJ2-2	-	CATPGGSDTGELFF	TGCGCCACACCGGGGGGATCTGACACCGGGGAGCTGTTTTTT
TRBD1	TRBV20-1	TRBJ1-2	few	CSAYRQGRGYTF	TGCAGTGCTTATAGACAGGGAAGGGGCTACACCTTC
TRBD1	TRBV5-1	TRBJ2-1	few	CASSLRKVVGGGYNEQFF	TGCGCCAGCAGCTTAAGGAAAGTGGTAGGGGGCGGGTACAATGAGCAGTTCTTC
-	TRBV2	TRBJ1-2	-	CASILERGANYGYTF	TGTGCCAGCATATTAGAACGGGGGGCAAACTATGGCTACACCTTC
-	TRBV11-1	TRBJ2-1	many	CASSPRSYEQFF	TGTGCCAGCAGTCCACGGAGTTATGAGCAGTTCTTC